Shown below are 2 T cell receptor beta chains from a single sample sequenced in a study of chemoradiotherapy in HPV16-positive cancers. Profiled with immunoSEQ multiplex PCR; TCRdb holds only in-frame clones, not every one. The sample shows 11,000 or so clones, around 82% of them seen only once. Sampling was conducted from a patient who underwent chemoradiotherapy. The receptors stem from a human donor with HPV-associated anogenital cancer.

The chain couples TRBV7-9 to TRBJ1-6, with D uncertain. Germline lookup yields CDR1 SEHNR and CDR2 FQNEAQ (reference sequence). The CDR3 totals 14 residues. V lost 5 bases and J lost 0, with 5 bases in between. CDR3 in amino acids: CASSQGSYNSPLHF. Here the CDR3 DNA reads TGTGCCAGCAGCCAAGGCTCCTATAATTCACCCCTCCACTTT.

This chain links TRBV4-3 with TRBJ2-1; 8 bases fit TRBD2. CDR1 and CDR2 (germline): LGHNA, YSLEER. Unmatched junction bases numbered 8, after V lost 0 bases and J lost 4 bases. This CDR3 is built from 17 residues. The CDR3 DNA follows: TGCGCCAGCAGCCAAGAGAACGCGGGGGGAAGATACAATGAGCAGTTCTTC. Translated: CASSQENAGGRYNEQFF.